These 2 T cell receptor beta chains came from one sample sequenced in a study of blood T cell repertoires in COVID-19. Method: immunoSEQ multiplex PCR; TCRdb's copy keeps in-frame clones and lacks some. Of approximately 270,000 clones in the sample, about 85% are singletons; the top ten hold 0.7% to 1%. Sequencing input: peripheral blood. The source of these receptors is a human donor with COVID-19, enrolled during active disease. The donor label of this sample is uncertain.

The CDR3 is CASSQDPTSGRADTQYF. The CDR3 coding sequence is TGTGCCAGCAGCCAAGATCCGACTAGCGGGAGAGCAGATACGCAGTATTTT. The chain uses TRBV3-1 (or the pseudogene TRBV3-2) and TRBJ2-3, with 12 bases identical to TRBD2. Germline V lookup: CDR1 LGHDT, CDR2 YNNKEL (reference sequence). The J segment lost 4 bases and the V segment lost 0 bases, leaving 5 bases of the junction unmatched. The CDR3 is 17 residues long.

The chain joins TRBV30 to TRBJ2-2, with 10 positions matching TRBD2. The CDR3 extends over 14 amino acids. Germline assignment: CDR1 GTSNPN and CDR2 SVGIG (reference sequence). Unmatched junction bases numbered 6, after V lost 0 bases and J lost 11 bases. The CDR3 DNA sequence: TGTGCCTGGAGTGTTCTAGCGGGAGATGGAGAGCTGTTTTTT. Its translation: CAWSVLAGDGELFF. The variable domain in full, with the rest retrieved from reference TRBV30 and TRBJ2-2, is SQTIHQWPATLVQPVGSPLSLECTVEGTSNPNLYWYRQAAGRGLQLLFYSVGIGQISSEVPQNLSASRPQDRQFILSSKKLLLSDSGFYLCAWSVLAGDGELFFGEGSRLTVL.